Following are 15 T cell receptor beta chains from one sample sequenced in a study of cytomegalovirus exposure and HLA in healthy donors. Primers included in the PCR were 60 Vbeta and 13 Jbeta primers. Produced via immunoSEQ multiplex PCR; TCRdb's table is partial and in-frame only. The sample yields around 150,000 clones, roughly 73% seen once. Sequenced sample: PBMCs. The origin of the receptors is a man between 18 and 29 years old in good health and CMV-seropositive.

The chain couples TRBV28 to TRBJ2-5, with TRBD1 identical over 12 bases. Gene TRBJ2-7 matches the end of the DNA better, so the J call may be wrong. Germline V gene sequence: CDR1 MDHEN, CDR2 SYDVKM. The CDR3 contains 16 residues. CDR3 coding DNA: TGTGCCAGCAGTTTCTTTGGGACAGGGGGCATCGACGAGCAGTACTTC. It translates to CASSFFGTGGIDEQYF.

V usage is TRBV28 and J usage is TRBJ1-5; D not certain. The CDR3 covers 13 residues. Germline assignment: CDR1 MDHEN and CDR2 SYDVKM. V lost 3 bases, J lost 4 bases, and 7 bases lay in between. In nucleotides, the CDR3 is TGTGCCAGCAGTTTTCATCAAAATCAGCCCCAGCATTTT. Protein: CASSFHQNQPQHF.

This clone has just one count. The chain combines TRBV5-1 with TRBJ2-7, with 12 bases identical to TRBD2. Germline V gives CDR1 SGHRS, CDR2 YFSETQ. The CDR3 spans 15 residues. With V trimmed by 5 bases and J by 10 bases, 13 bases remained unmatched. The CDR3 coding sequence is TGCGCCAGCAGACCTCCGACTAGCGGGAGTATTGCCCAGTACTTC. This translates into CASRPPTSGSIAQYF. Together with reference TRBV5-1 and TRBJ2-7, the CDR3 gives the full variable domain: KAGVTQTPRYLIKTRGQQVTLSCSPISGHRSVSWYQQTPGQGLQFLFEYFSETQRNKGNFPGRFSGRQFSNSRSEMNVSTLELGDSALYLCASRPPTSGSIAQYFGPGTRLTVT.

This clone was recorded a few times. The chain uses TRBV28 and TRBJ1-3; TRBD1 agrees at 10 bases. CDR1 is MDHEN, CDR2 SYDVKM, per germline. V was clipped by 4 bases and J by 4 bases; unmatched bases: 10. CDR3 length: 17 residues. CDR3 bases: TGTGCCAGCAGTTCCGATCGGGACAGGGGCCCAGGAAACACCATATATTTT. Its translation is CASSSDRDRGPGNTIYF.

V is TRBV19 and J is TRBJ1-3; D is undetermined. Germline V gene lookup returns CDR1 LNHDA and CDR2 SQIVND (reference sequence). Trimming stripped 7 bases from V and 2 bases from J, with 12 bases between. There are 14 residues in the CDR3. This chain's CDR3 is CASITPGTGNTIYF. CDR3 DNA sequence: TGTGCCAGTATTACTCCGGGGACTGGAAACACCATATATTTT.

V and J are TRBV5-4 and TRBJ2-4, with TRBD1 matching over 9 bases. Germline V gives CDR1 SGHNT, CDR2 YYREEE (reference sequence). The trim removed 4 bases at V and 0 bases at J, leaving 11 bases unmatched. The CDR3 is 18 residues long. The CDR3 sequence is CASSPTGGYTSAKNIQYF. DNA of the CDR3: TGTGCCAGCAGCCCAACAGGGGGCTATACTTCAGCCAAAAACATTCAGTACTTC. Filled out from reference TRBV5-4 and TRBJ2-4, the complete variable domain reads ETGVTQSPTHLIKTRGQQVTLRCSSQSGHNTVSWYQQALGQGPQFIFQYYREEENGRGNFPPRFSGLQFPNYSSELNVNALELDDSALYLCASSPTGGYTSAKNIQYFGAGTRLSVL.

The chain uses TRBV27 and TRBJ1-2; 7 bases are a match to TRBD1. After removal of 7 bases from V and 1 base from J, the junction contained 6 bases not matched to a gene. The CDR3 totals 14 residues. Germline assignment: CDR1 MNHEY and CDR2 SMNVEV (reference sequence). Written as DNA, the CDR3 is TGTGCCAGCAAACAGGGGAGCCTTAACTATGGCTACACCTTC. Amino acids: CASKQGSLNYGYTF.

The chain joins TRBV28 to TRBJ2-5, with D uncertain. Germline V CDR1 and CDR2: MDHEN, SYDVKM. The CDR3 runs 15 residues. V gave up 5 bases and J gave up 2 bases, with 15 bases separating them. The CDR3 DNA sequence: TGTGCCAGCAGTCTGAACGGTGCAATACAAGAGACCCAGTACTTC. Residues: CASSLNGAIQETQYF.

The rearrangement links TRBV27 to TRBJ2-5; 12 bases align to TRBD1. Germline values: CDR1 MNHEY, CDR2 SMNVEV (reference sequence). The CDR3 loop spans 16 amino acids. Losses at the gene ends were 6 bases for V and 5 bases for J; bases not matched to a gene: 10. CDR3 loop: CASSYSRDRGRETQYF. CDR3 in DNA: TGTGCCAGCAGCTATTCCCGGGACAGGGGGCGGGAGACCCAGTACTTC.

The V call is TRBV6-1, the J call TRBJ2-5, with 8 bases fitting TRBD1. J was trimmed by 5 bases and V by 2 bases; bases with no gene match: 13. The CDR3 sequence is 17 residues long. In germline, CDR1 is MNHNS, CDR2 SASEGT. CDR3 amino acids: CASSEQQGTGFRETQYF. CDR3 DNA sequence: TGTGCCAGCAGTGAACAGCAAGGGACAGGCTTCCGGGAGACCCAGTACTTC.

This clone showed up just a few times. The chain's CDR3 is CASSYEGALNTEAFF. CDR3 DNA sequence: TGTGCCAGCAGTTACGAGGGGGCATTGAACACTGAAGCTTTCTTT. The genes are TRBV6-5 and TRBJ1-1; 7 bases line up with TRBD1. V lost 2 bases and J lost 0; bases outside the gene matches: 3. CDR3 length equals 15 residues. The V gene's germline CDR1 is MNHEY and CDR2 SVGAGI.

In the case of this clone: Germline and junction disagree at one end, which may indicate a read error. The chain joins TRBV7-9 to TRBJ2-7; 7 nucleotides agree with TRBD1. This CDR3 region has 15 residues. Germline lookup yields CDR1 SEHNR and CDR2 FQNEAQ (reference sequence). CDR3 in DNA: TGTTCCAGCAGCTTTAGGGGGCAGACCCCTGAGGAGCAGTACTTC. Encoded protein: CSSSFRGQTPEEQYF.

The rearrangement links TRBV2 to TRBJ2-7, with a weak D call TRBD2 (6 bases). The V and J ends lost 6 bases and 5 bases respectively, with 17 bases between them. The CDR3 length is 14 residues. Germline values: CDR1 SNHLY, CDR2 FYNNEI. The CDR3 DNA reads as TGTGCCAGCAGGGACGGGGACTTAAGCGACGAGCAGTACTTC. It codes for CASRDGDLSDEQYF. Combining the CDR3 with reference TRBV2 and TRBJ2-7 gives the whole variable domain EPEVTQTPSHQVTQMGQEVILRCVPISNHLYFYWYRQILGQKVEFLVSFYNNEISEKSEIFDDQFSVERPDGSNFTLKIRSTKLEDSAMYFCASRDGDLSDEQYFGPGTRLTVT.

The chain has TRBV27 and TRBJ2-3; the match to TRBD2 covers 10 bases. Germline trimming cut 5 bases from V and 3 bases from J; bases unmatched to any gene: 5. The CDR3 is 15 amino acids. CDR1 and CDR2 from the germline V gene are MNHEY and SMNVEV (reference sequence). The CDR3 DNA is TGTGCCAGCAGTCTAGCGGGAGTCCGTACAGATACGCAGTATTTT. This sequence encodes CASSLAGVRTDTQYF.

The chain joins TRBV20-1 to TRBJ1-1, with no clear D. Germline lookup yields CDR1 DFQATT and CDR2 SNEGSKA (reference sequence). This CDR3 comprises 11 residues. Trimming pared 5 bases from V and 10 bases from J, leaving 14 bases between. The chain's CDR3 is CSAARRVAAFF. CDR3 sequence (DNA): TGCAGTGCTGCCAGGAGGGTGGCAGCTTTCTTT.